This is a list of T cell receptor beta chains from one sample in a study of blood T cell repertoires in COVID-19. TCRdb's table, derived via immunoSEQ multiplex PCR, lists solely in-frame clones and lacks some. The data contain about 410,000 clones, more than 80% of them singletons. Material: peripheral blood. All receptors derive from a woman aged 25-40 years with active or convalescent COVID-19. CDR3s include the opening cysteine and the closing phenylalanine or tryptophan. A D gene is named only where the DNA matches it firmly. Rows give clone size only sometimes, using once, few, many, or a class for an expanded clone.

J gene,V gene,D gene,clone size,CDR3 length,CDR3 DNA,CDR3 protein
TRBJ1-2,TRBV6-1,-,once,13,TGTGCCAGCAGTGAACAGGCTAACTATGGCTACACCTTC,CASSEQANYGYTF
TRBJ1-5,TRBV5-1,TRBD1,once,16,TGCGCCAGCAGCTTCTCGACAGGGTACGGCAATCAGCCCCAGCATTTT,CASSFSTGYGNQPQHF
TRBJ2-3,TRBV6-4,TRBD2,few,18,TGTGCCAGCAGTCCATCCGAGACTAGCGGGGGGGCCCCAGATACGCAGTATTTT,CASSPSETSGGAPDTQYF
TRBJ1-2,TRBV5-8,TRBD1,-,16,TGTGCCAGCAGCTCCACCCGGGACAGCCAAAACTATGGCTACACCTTC,CASSSTRDSQNYGYTF
TRBJ2-5,TRBV6-5,TRBD2,-,14,TGTGCCATCCTTAGCGGGAGCCCCCAAGAGACCCAGTACTTC,CAILSGSPQETQYF
TRBJ1-5,TRBV7-8,TRBD1,-,17,TGTGCCAGCAGCCAAAGACAGGGGGCAGTTGGTAATCAGCCCCAGCATTTT,CASSQRQGAVGNQPQHF
TRBJ1-5,TRBV20-1,-,-,15,TGCAGTGCTAGTAGGTCAGGTAATAGCAATCAGCCCCAGCATTTT,CSASRSGNSNQPQHF
TRBJ1-5,TRBV3-1/TRBV3-2,-,-,14,TGTGCCAGCAGCCAAGCAGAGACAATCAGCCCCCAGCATTTT,CASSQAETISPQHF
TRBJ2-3,TRBV2,-,once,13,TGTGCCAGTGGAGACAGGTTCCCAGATACGCAGTATTTT,CASGDRFPDTQYF
TRBJ2-3,TRBV29-1,-,-,15,TGCAGCGTTGACGGTCTGGGAGAGGCCGCAGATACGCAGTATTTT,CSVDGLGEAADTQYF
TRBJ1-4,TRBV18,-,-,15,TGTGCCAGCTCACCTATTGACAGCGCTAATGAAAAACTGTTTTTT,CASSPIDSANEKLFF
TRBJ1-3,TRBV28,-,-,14,TGTGCCAGCACTTCAAGGGGGTACGGAAACACCATATATTTT,CASTSRGYGNTIYF
TRBJ2-7,TRBV5-4,-,-,13,TGTGCCAGCAGCTTCGGGGAGATGTACGAGCAGTACTTC,CASSFGEMYEQYF
TRBJ1-3,TRBV5-6,-,-,16,TGTGCCAGCAGCACCTACGCCGGGAAGGCTGGAAACACCATATATTTT,CASSTYAGKAGNTIYF
TRBJ1-1,TRBV19,-,-,13,TGTGCCAGTAGTATTGTAGGAGCTCCAGAAGCTTTCTTT,CASSIVGAPEAFF
TRBJ1-4,TRBV15,TRBD1,-,20,TGTGCCACCAGCAGAGATTCGGGACAGGGTTTCAAGGCAACTAATGAAAAACTGTTTTTT,CATSRDSGQGFKATNEKLFF
TRBJ2-1,TRBV15,TRBD2,-,16,TGTGCCACCAGCAGAGAGGCGGGAGTGTCCTACAATGAGCAGTTCTTC,CATSREAGVSYNEQFF
TRBJ1-1,TRBV12-3/TRBV12-4,-,-,13,TGTGCCAGCAGAATTGGGGGCACCACTGAAGCTTTCTTT,CASRIGGTTEAFF
TRBJ1-5,TRBV4-1,-,few,16,TGCGCCAGCAGCCAAGACTACAGGGTAAGCAATCAGCCCCAGCATTTT,CASSQDYRVSNQPQHF
TRBJ1-4,TRBV6-5,-,-,13,TGTGCCAGCAGAACAGGGCCGAATGAAAAACTGTTTTTT,CASRTGPNEKLFF
TRBJ2-2,TRBV6-5,TRBD1,-,16,TGTGCCAGCAGTTACGGACAGGGGGGGGTTACCGGGGAGCTGTTTTTT,CASSYGQGGVTGELFF
TRBJ2-7,TRBV19,-,-,15,TGTGCCAGTAGTCCCAGCATTTGGGGGGCCTACGAGCAGTACTTC,CASSPSIWGAYEQYF
TRBJ2-3,TRBV29-1,-,-,13,TGCAGCGTTGGCTCGAGATTCACAGATACGCAGTATTTT,CSVGSRFTDTQYF
TRBJ2-7,TRBV7-2,-,once,15,TGTGCCAGCAGCTATGCCGAAGGACAGTACGACGAGCAGTACTTC,CASSYAEGQYDEQYF
TRBJ1-2,TRBV29-1,TRBD1,-,12,TGCAGCGTTGACAGGGGGATCTATGGCTACACCTTC,CSVDRGIYGYTF
TRBJ1-6,TRBV6-5,TRBD1,-,14,TGTGCCAGCAGTTCGCCCAACAGGGGGTCACCCCTCCACTTT,CASSSPNRGSPLHF
TRBJ2-7,TRBV19,TRBD1,-,15,TGTGCCAGTAGTATCCCGGGACAGGGTACGCTTGAGCAGTACTTC,CASSIPGQGTLEQYF
TRBJ1-2,TRBV4-1,-,-,14,TGCGCCAGCAGCCAAGATGACGACTCGCGGGGCTACACCTTC,CASSQDDDSRGYTF
TRBJ2-2,TRBV7-9,TRBD2,-,15,TGTGCCAGCAGCCTAGCGGGGGCAAACACCGGGGAGCTGTTTTTT,CASSLAGANTGELFF
TRBJ1-2,TRBV27,-,-,13,TGTGCCAGCAGCCACCGACGGGGGACTGGCTACACCTTC,CASSHRRGTGYTF
TRBJ2-4,TRBV5-4,TRBD2,-,16,TGTGCCAGCAGCTTGGGACCACGGGGGGGCGAAAACATTCAGTACTTC,CASSLGPRGGENIQYF
TRBJ1-5,TRBV3-1/TRBV3-2,-,once,15,TGTGCCAGCAGCCCGGGGGGTTTAGGCAATCAGCCCCAGCATTTT,CASSPGGLGNQPQHF
TRBJ2-7,TRBV3-1/TRBV3-2,-,once,14,TGTGCCAGCAGCCAAACAGGGCGTTACTCCGAGCAGTACTTC,CASSQTGRYSEQYF
TRBJ2-2,TRBV3-1/TRBV3-2,-,-,14,TGTGCCAGCAGCCAAGCAACAGACACCGGGGAGCTGTTTTTT,CASSQATDTGELFF
TRBJ1-2,TRBV7-2,TRBD1,-,17,TGTGCCAGCAGCTTACGAGGACAGGGCCCCCCACCGTATGGCTACACCTTC,CASSLRGQGPPPYGYTF
TRBJ1-2,TRBV3-1/TRBV3-2,-,-,11,TGTGCCAGCAGCCGGCTCTATGGCTACACCTTC,CASSRLYGYTF
TRBJ2-3,TRBV10-1,TRBD2,once,17,TGCGCCAGCAGTGAGTCGACTAGCCGGGCACTGGCAGATACGCAGTATTTT,CASSESTSRALADTQYF
TRBJ1-1,TRBV18,-,few,15,TGTGCCAGCTCACCACAGCGGGTTTGGAACACTGAAGCTTTCTTT,CASSPQRVWNTEAFF
TRBJ2-3,TRBV3-1/TRBV3-2,-,-,13,TGTGCCAGCAGCCCAACGGGAGCAGATACGCAGTATTTT,CASSPTGADTQYF
TRBJ1-3,TRBV10-3,-,-,17,TGTGCCATCAGTAAGGAGGGTCCAGAGGGCTCTGGAAACACCATATATTTT,CAISKEGPEGSGNTIYF
TRBJ2-3,TRBV20-1,TRBD2,-,15,TGCAGTGCTAGTGGCGGGGGGCTAGGCACAGATACGCAGTATTTT,CSASGGGLGTDTQYF
TRBJ1-2,TRBV6-5,-,-,14,TGTGCCAGCAGGACCAGCTCGGGACATAATGGCTACACCTTC,CASRTSSGHNGYTF
TRBJ1-6,TRBV5-4,-,-,16,TGTGCCAGCAGCTTGATTGCCAGCTCCTATAATTCACCCCTCCACTTT,CASSLIASSYNSPLHF
TRBJ2-7,TRBV27,TRBD2,-,13,TGTGCCAGCAGTTTACCGGGGGGCTACGAGCAGTACTTC,CASSLPGGYEQYF
TRBJ1-2,TRBV25-1,-,few,12,TGTGCCAGCAGTGAGACATCTAAGGGCTACACCTTC,CASSETSKGYTF
TRBJ2-5,TRBV12-3/TRBV12-4,TRBD2,-,13,TGTGCCAGCAGCCTACTAGCGAGTGAGACCCAGTACTTC,CASSLLASETQYF
TRBJ2-3,TRBV3-1/TRBV3-2,TRBD2,-,17,TGTGCCAGCAGCCAAGATCGGATAGCGGGAGACACAGATACGCAGTATTTT,CASSQDRIAGDTDTQYF
TRBJ2-1,TRBV7-9,TRBD1,-,17,TGTGCCAGCAGCTTAGGAACCGGGACAGTGTTCTACAATGAGCAGTTCTTC,CASSLGTGTVFYNEQFF
TRBJ1-1,TRBV7-9,-,-,15,TGTGCCAGCAGCTTACCCGGGGAGGTCAGGACTGAAGCTTTCTTT,CASSLPGEVRTEAFF
TRBJ1-1,TRBV5-1,-,-,15,TGCGCCAGCAGCCTCTCTGCGGGCATGAACACTGAAGCTTTCTTT,CASSLSAGMNTEAFF
TRBJ1-1,TRBV29-1,-,few,15,TGCAGCGTTGCGCAGGGGTTGGCGTCGGGCACTGAAGCTTTCTTT,CSVAQGLASGTEAFF
TRBJ2-7,TRBV4-2,TRBD2,-,16,TGTGCCAGCAGCCAAGATAGGGCTAGCGGAACCTACGAGCAGTACTTC,CASSQDRASGTYEQYF
TRBJ1-6,TRBV19,-,-,15,TGTGCCAGTAGTTCGCCCGGGGGCTATAATTCACCCCTCCACTTT,CASSSPGGYNSPLHF
TRBJ1-3,TRBV11-2,TRBD1,-,16,TGTGCCAGCAGCTTAGGGCCAGGGACAGGTGGAAACACCATATATTTT,CASSLGPGTGGNTIYF
TRBJ1-3,TRBV6-5,-,-,14,TGTGCCACCCTCGCGCGGGGGTACGGAAACACCATATATTTT,CATLARGYGNTIYF
TRBJ1-1,TRBV6-5,-,-,14,TGTGCCAGCAGTATCACAGGAGACGGCACTGAAGCTTTCTTT,CASSITGDGTEAFF
TRBJ1-3,TRBV10-3,-,few,12,TGTGCCATCAGTGATACTGGAAACACCATATATTTT,CAISDTGNTIYF
TRBJ1-1,TRBV25-1,TRBD1,-,15,TGTGCCAGCAGTCTACCGGGACAGGGGTACACTGAAGCTTTCTTT,CASSLPGQGYTEAFF